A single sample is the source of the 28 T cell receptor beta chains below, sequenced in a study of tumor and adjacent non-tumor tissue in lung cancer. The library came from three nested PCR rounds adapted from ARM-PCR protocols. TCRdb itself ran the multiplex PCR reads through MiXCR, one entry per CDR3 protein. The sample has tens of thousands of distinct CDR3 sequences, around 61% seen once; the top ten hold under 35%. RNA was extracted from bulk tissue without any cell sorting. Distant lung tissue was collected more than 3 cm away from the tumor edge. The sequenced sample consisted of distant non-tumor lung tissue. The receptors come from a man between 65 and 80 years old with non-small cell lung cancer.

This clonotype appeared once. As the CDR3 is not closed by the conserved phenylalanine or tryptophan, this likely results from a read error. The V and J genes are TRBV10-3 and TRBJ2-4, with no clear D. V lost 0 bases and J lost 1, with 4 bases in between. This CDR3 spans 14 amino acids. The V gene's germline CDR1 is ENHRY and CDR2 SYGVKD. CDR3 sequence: CAISESWAKNIQYI. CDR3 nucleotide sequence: TGTGCCATCAGTGAGTCATGGGCCAAAAACATTCAGTACATC.

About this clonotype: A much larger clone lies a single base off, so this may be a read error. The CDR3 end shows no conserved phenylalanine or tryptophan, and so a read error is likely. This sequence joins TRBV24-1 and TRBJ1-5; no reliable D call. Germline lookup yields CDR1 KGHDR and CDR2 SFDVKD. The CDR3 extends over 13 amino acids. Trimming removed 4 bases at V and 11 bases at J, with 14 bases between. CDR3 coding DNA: TGTGCCACCAGTGAGACGGGCCTCAAGGCCCAGCATCTT. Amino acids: CATSETGLKAQHL.

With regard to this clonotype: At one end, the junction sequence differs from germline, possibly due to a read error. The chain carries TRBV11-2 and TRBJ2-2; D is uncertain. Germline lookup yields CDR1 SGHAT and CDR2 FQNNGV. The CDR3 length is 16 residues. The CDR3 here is CATSTPETGLTWELFF. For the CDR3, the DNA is TGTGCCACCAGCACCCCTGAAACGGGCCTCACCTGGGAGCTGTTTTTT.

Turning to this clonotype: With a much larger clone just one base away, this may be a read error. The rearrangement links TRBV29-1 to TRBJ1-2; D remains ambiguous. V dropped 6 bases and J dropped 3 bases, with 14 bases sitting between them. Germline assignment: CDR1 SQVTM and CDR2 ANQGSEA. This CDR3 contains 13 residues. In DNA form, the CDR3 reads TGCAGCGTCTGTGAGGGCCAATACTATGGCTACACCTTC. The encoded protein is CSVCEGQYYGYTF.

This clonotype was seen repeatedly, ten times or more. As DNA, the CDR3 is TGTGCCAGCAGTGACTCGAGTGGGGACAGCGCCTATGGCTACACCTTC. Translation gives CASSDSSGDSAYGYTF. This chain joins TRBV6-4 and TRBJ1-2; the match to TRBD1 covers 7 bases. The junction had 8 bases not matched to a gene; V was cut back by 0 bases and J by 4 bases. Germline CDR1 MRHNA, CDR2 SNTAGT. The CDR3 covers 16 residues.

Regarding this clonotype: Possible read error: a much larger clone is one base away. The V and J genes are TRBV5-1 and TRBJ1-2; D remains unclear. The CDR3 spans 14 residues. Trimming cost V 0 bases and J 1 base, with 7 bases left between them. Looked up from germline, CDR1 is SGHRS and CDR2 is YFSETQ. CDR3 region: CASSLGVYNYGYTF. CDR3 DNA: TGCGCCAGCAGCTTGGGTGTTTATAACTATGGCTACACCTTC.

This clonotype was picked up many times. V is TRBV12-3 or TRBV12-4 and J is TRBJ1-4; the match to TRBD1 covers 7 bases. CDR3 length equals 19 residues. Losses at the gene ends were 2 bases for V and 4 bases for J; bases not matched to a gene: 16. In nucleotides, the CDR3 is TGTGCCAGCAGTTTATTATTGCGTGTTGGGGGACAGAATAATGAAAAACTGTTTTTT. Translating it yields CASSLLLRVGGQNNEKLFF.

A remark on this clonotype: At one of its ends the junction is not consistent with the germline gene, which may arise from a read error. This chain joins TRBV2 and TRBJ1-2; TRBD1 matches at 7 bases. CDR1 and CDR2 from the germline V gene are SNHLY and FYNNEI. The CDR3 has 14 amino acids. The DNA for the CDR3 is TGTGCCAGCAGAAAGACAGGGTCTAACCATGGCTACACCTTC. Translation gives CASRKTGSNHGYTF.

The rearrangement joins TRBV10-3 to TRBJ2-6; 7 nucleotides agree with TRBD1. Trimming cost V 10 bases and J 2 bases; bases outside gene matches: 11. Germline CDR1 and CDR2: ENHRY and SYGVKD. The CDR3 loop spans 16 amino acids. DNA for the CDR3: TGTGCCACCAGCGACAGGGATGGCCCTGGGGCCAACGTCCTGACTTTC. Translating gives CATSDRDGPGANVLTF.

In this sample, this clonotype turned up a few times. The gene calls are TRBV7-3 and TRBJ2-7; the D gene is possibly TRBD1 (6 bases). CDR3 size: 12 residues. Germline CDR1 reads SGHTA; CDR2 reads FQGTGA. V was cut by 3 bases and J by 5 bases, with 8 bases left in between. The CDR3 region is CASSFTGNEQYF. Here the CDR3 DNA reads TGTGCCAGCAGCTTCACAGGGAACGAGCAGTACTTC.

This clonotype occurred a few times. The CDR3 sequence is CSARGEGGFTEAFF. The DNA of the CDR3 is TGCAGTGCTAGGGGCGAGGGGGGATTCACTGAAGCTTTCTTT. This rearrangement joins TRBV20-1 to TRBJ1-1; D perhaps matches TRBD1 (6 bases). V was pared by 3 bases and J by 4 bases, with 15 bases between. Germline CDR1 and CDR2: DFQATT and SNEGSKA (reference sequence). The CDR3 contains 14 residues.

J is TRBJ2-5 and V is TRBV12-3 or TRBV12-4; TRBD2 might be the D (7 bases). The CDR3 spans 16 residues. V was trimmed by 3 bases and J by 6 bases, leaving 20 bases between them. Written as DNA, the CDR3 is TGTGCCAGCAGTTTTGAGCGAGGTCGGGGGGCAAAGACCCAGTACTTC. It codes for CASSFERGRGAKTQYF.

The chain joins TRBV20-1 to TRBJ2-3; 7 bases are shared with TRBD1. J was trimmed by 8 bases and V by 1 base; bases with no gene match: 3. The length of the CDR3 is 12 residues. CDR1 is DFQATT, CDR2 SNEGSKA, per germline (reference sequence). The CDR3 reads CSARARGSTQYF. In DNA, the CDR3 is TGCAGTGCTAGAGCCAGGGGGAGTACGCAGTATTTT.

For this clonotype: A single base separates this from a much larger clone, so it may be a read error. As DNA, the CDR3 is TGTGCCTGGAGTTTTGGGGGGGACCCCAATCAGCCCCAGTATTTT. This codes for CAWSFGGDPNQPQYF. V and J are TRBV30 and TRBJ1-5, with TRBD2 identical over 7 bases. The DNA end lines up better with TRBJ2-3; the J call may be wrong. Germline CDR1 and CDR2: GTSNPN and SVGIG (reference sequence). The CDR3 length is 15 residues.

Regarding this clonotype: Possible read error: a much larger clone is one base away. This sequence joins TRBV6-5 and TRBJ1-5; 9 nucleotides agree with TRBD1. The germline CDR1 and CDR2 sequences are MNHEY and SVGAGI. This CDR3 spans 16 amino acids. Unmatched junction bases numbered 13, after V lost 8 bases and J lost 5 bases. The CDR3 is CASCRGTGKEDQPQHF. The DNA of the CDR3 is TGTGCCAGCTGCCGCGGGACAGGGAAAGAGGATCAGCCCCAGCATTTT.

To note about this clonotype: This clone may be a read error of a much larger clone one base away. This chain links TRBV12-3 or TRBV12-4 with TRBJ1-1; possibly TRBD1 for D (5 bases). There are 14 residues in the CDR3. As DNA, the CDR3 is TGTGCCAGCAGCCGGAGGGCGCGAGGGACTGAAGCTTCCTTT. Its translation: CASSRRARGTEASF.

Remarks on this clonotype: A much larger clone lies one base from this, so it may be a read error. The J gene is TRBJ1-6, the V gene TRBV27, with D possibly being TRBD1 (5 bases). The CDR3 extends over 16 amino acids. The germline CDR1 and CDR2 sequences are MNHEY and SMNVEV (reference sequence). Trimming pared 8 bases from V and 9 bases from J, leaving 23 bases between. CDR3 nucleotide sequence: TGTGCCAGCTGTTCCCCTCCGGGGGACGTACGTTCACCCCTCCACTTT. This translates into CASCSPPGDVRSPLHF.

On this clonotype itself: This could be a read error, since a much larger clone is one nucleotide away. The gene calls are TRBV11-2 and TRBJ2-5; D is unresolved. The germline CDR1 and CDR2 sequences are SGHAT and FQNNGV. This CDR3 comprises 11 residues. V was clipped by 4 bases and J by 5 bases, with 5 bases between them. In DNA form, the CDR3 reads TGTGCCAGCAGCTCCTGGGAGACCCAGTACTTC. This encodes CASSSWETQYF.

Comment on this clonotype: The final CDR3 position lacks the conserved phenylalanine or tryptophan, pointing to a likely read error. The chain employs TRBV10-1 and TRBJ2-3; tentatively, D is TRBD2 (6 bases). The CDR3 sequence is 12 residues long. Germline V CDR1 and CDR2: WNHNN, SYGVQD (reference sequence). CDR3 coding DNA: TGCACCAGCAGTGATTCGGGAGATATGCAGTATTCT. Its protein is CTSSDSGDMQYS.

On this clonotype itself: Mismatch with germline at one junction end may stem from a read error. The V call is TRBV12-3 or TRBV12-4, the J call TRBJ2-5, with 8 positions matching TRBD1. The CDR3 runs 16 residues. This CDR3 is CVSGFERGQGAETQYF. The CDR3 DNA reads TGTGTCAGCGGTTTTGAGCGAGGCCAGGGGGCGGAGACCCAGTACTTC.

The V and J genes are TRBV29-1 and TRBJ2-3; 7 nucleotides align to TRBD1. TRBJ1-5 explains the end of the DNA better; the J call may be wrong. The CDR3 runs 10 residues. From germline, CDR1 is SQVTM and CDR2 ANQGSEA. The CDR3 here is CSAWTGKQHF. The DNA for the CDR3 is TGCAGCGCGTGGACAGGTAAGCAGCATTTT.

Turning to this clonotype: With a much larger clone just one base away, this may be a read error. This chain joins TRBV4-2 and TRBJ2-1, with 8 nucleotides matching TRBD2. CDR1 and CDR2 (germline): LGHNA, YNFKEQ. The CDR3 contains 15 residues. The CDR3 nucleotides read TGTGTCAGCAGATCCCTAGCGGGCGCGGGCAATGAGCAGTTCTTC. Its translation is CVSRSLAGAGNEQFF.

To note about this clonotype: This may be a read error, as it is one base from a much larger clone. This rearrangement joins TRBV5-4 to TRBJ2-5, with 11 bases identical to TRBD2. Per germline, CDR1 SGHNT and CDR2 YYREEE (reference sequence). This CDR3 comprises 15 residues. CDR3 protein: CASRKTSGGQEAQYF. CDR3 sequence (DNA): TGTGCCAGCAGGAAAACTAGCGGGGGCCAAGAGGCCCAGTACTTC.

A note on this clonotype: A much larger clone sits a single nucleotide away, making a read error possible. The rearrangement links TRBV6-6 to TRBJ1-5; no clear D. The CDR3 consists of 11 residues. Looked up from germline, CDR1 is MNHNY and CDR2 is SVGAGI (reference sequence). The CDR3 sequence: CTSKGNQPQHF. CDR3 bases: TGTACCAGTAAAGGCAATCAGCCCCAGCATTTT.

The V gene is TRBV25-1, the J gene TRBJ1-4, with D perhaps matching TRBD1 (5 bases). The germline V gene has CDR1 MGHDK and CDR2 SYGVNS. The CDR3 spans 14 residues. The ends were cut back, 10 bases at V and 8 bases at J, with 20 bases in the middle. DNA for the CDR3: TGTGCCACCGGACTATGGGACGCCTGCGAAAAACTGTTTTTT. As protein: CATGLWDACEKLFF.

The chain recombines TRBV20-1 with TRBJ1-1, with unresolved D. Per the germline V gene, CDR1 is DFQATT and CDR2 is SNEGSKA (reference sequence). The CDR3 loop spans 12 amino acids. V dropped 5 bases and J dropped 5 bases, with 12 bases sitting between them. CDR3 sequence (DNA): TGCAGTGCTGAGCATGGAGGTACTGAAGCTTTCTTT. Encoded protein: CSAEHGGTEAFF.

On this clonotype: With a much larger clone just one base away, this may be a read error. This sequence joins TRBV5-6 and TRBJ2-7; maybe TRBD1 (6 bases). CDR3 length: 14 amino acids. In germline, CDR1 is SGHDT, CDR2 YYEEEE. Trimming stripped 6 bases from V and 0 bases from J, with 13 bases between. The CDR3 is CASIGDRFSYEQYF. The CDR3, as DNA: TGTGCCAGCATCGGCGACAGGTTCTCCTACGAGCAGTACTTC.

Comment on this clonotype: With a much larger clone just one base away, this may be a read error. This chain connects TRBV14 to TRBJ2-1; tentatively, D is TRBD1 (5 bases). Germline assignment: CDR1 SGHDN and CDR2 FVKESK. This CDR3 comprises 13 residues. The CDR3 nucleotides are TGTGCCAGCGGGGCCTACGGTTACAATGAGCACTTCTTC. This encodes CASGAYGYNEHFF.